What follows describes a single T cell receptor (beta chain). Its antigen is as yet unknown. Data came from immunoSEQ multiplex PCR; TCRdb stores just in-frame clones and leaves some out. The sample holds about 140,000 clones, 88% seen once. This entry comes from a study of T cell responses to AZD1222 COVID-19 vaccine. General study results and limits: Donors, mostly white British, included more females; clonal diversity was possibly underestimated. Just six or seven AZD1222 recipients tested seropositive at baseline. After two AZD1222 doses, spike-specific TCR breadth and depth rose versus day 0. Repertoire sampling occurred only after the peak T cell response.

There are 15 residues in the CDR3. CDR1 and CDR2 (germline): MNHNS, SASEGT. Between the trimmed V and J ends, which lost 1 base and 4 bases, there was a span of 11 bases. This TCR derives from an adult who received the AZD1222 COVID-19 vaccine. The input for sequencing was peripheral blood, taken 28 days after the second AZD1222 dose. The J gene is TRBJ1-5, the V gene TRBV6-1; possible D gene TRBD1, 6 bases. The CDR3 sequence is CASSEVGAGNQPQHF. The CDR3, as DNA: TGTGCCAGCAGTGAAGTGGGGGCAGGGAATCAGCCCCAGCATTTT.